The 14 T cell receptor beta chains below were found in one sample sequenced in a study of blood T cell repertoires in COVID-19. The assay was immunoSEQ multiplex PCR, and TCRdb's table has in-frame clones only and misses some. The sample has tens of thousands of clones, 84% seen once. The sample was peripheral blood. The source of these receptors is a man aged 45 to 65 with acute or convalescent COVID-19.

The chain has TRBV6-2 or TRBV6-3 and TRBJ2-7, with 7 bases lining up with TRBD2. CDR1 is MNHEY and CDR2 is SVGEGT in the germline V gene. The V segment lost 7 bases and the J segment 3 bases; nucleotides outside the gene matches: 6. The CDR3 covers 13 residues. The CDR3 region is CASTPAGDYEQYF. CDR3 DNA sequence: TGTGCCAGCACCCCCGCGGGGGACTACGAGCAGTACTTC.

The chain couples TRBV29-1 to TRBJ1-2; 8 nucleotides align to TRBD1. J gave up 0 bases and V 4 bases, and 13 bases lay outside the gene matches. The length of the CDR3 is 17 residues. Germline lookup yields CDR1 SQVTM and CDR2 ANQGSEA. The CDR3 DNA reads as TGCAGCGTTGGGTATGGGACAGGAGTAAGAGCTAACTATGGCTACACCTTC. This gives the protein CSVGYGTGVRANYGYTF.

The genes are TRBV7-9 and TRBJ2-7, with 15 bases aligning to TRBD2. In germline, CDR1 is SEHNR, CDR2 FQNEAQ (reference sequence). CDR3 size: 15 residues. The J segment lost 7 bases and the V segment lost 6 bases, leaving 7 bases of the junction unmatched. The CDR3 DNA reads TGTGCCAGCAGTCCGGGACTAGCGGGAGGAGTTGAGCAGTACTTC. As protein: CASSPGLAGGVEQYF.

A note on this clone: The junction does not match germline at one end; this may be a read error. This chain connects TRBV25-1 to TRBJ2-7; 7 nucleotides line up with TRBD1. The CDR3 runs to 11 residues. Germline V gives CDR1 MGHDK, CDR2 SYGVNS. In nucleotides, the CDR3 is TGTGCCAGCAGTGCCTGGGGACAGATAGTTTTC. It is translated as CASSAWGQIVF.

This chain connects TRBV30 to TRBJ1-1; no definite D call. This CDR3 has 13 amino acids. V gave up 4 bases and J gave up 1 base, with 10 bases separating them. The germline V gene encodes CDR1 GTSNPN and CDR2 SVGIG (reference sequence). CDR3: CAWKSGENTEAFF. The DNA of the CDR3 is TGTGCCTGGAAAAGCGGGGAGAACACTGAAGCTTTCTTT.

This chain uses TRBV27 with TRBJ2-7; the D gene is possibly TRBD1 (5 bases). Germline CDR1 and CDR2: MNHEY and SMNVEV (reference sequence). Trimming pared 0 bases from V and 2 bases from J, leaving 8 bases between. The CDR3 extends over 14 amino acids. The CDR3 loop reads CASSLSRQTYEQYF. The CDR3 bases are TGTGCCAGCAGTTTATCGAGACAGACCTACGAGCAGTACTTC.

The chain recombines TRBV7-8 with TRBJ1-4; 7 nucleotides agree with TRBD1. In germline, CDR1 is SGHVS, CDR2 FQNEAQ. There are 13 residues in the CDR3. V trimming: 3 bases; J trimming: 6 bases; junction bases outside the gene matches: 1. CDR3 nucleotides: TGTGCCAGCAGCTTGACAGGGTATGAAAAACTGTTTTTT. This sequence encodes CASSLTGYEKLFF. Together with reference TRBV7-8 and TRBJ1-4, the CDR3 gives the full variable domain: GAGVSQSPRYKVAKRGQDVALRCDPISGHVSLFWYQQALGQGPEFLTYFQNEAQLDKSGLPSDRFFAERPEGSVSTLKIQRTQQEDSAVYLCASSLTGYEKLFFGSGTQLSVL.

The chain combines TRBV10-1 with TRBJ1-1, with 8 bases that match TRBD1. This CDR3 has 15 amino acids. From germline, CDR1 is WNHNN and CDR2 SYGVQD (reference sequence). Trimming at V came to 8 bases and at J to 0 bases, leaving 8 bases not matched to a gene. The DNA for the CDR3 is TGCGCCAGCTCACCCCGACAGGGGTTGAACACTGAAGCTTTCTTT. This codes for CASSPRQGLNTEAFF.

The chain is built from TRBV4-1 and TRBJ2-3; no definite D call. From germline, CDR1 is MGHRA and CDR2 YSYEKL. The CDR3 loop spans 13 amino acids. With 4 bases removed from V and 7 bases from J, the gap between germline ends came to 12 bases. The CDR3, as DNA: TGCGCCAGCAGCCTCGTACTGAGGAATACGCAGTATTTT. This encodes CASSLVLRNTQYF.

The chain carries TRBV6-5 and TRBJ2-7, with 7 nucleotides matching TRBD1. The CDR3 is made up of 13 amino acids. V lost 10 bases and J lost 3; bases outside the gene matches: 9. CDR1 MNHEY and CDR2 SVGAGI come from the germline V gene. CDR3 DNA sequence: TGTGCCAACCCCAGGGGGATACTCTACGAGCAGTACTTC. The encoded protein is CANPRGILYEQYF.

V is TRBV24-1 and J is TRBJ1-5; the match to TRBD1 covers 8 bases. The germline gives CDR1 KGHDR, CDR2 SFDVKD. The trim removed 5 bases at V and 2 bases at J, leaving 10 bases unmatched. The CDR3 runs 17 residues. CDR3 region: CATSGTRGRDGNQPQHF. In DNA, the CDR3 is TGTGCCACCAGTGGAACCAGGGGGCGCGATGGCAATCAGCCCCAGCATTTT.

This chain's CDR3 is CASNEGREQYF. The CDR3 DNA follows: TGTGCCAGCAACGAGGGCCGCGAGCAGTACTTC. V gene TRBV6-5 combines with J gene TRBJ2-7, with D perhaps matching TRBD2 (5 bases). This CDR3 is 11 amino acids long. Germline CDR1 MNHEY, CDR2 SVGAGI. The V end lost 7 bases, the J end lost 6 bases, and 10 bases lay between the germline ends.

The chain links TRBV11-2 to TRBJ1-3; unclear D gene. The CDR3 consists of 14 residues. The V end was cut by 0 bases, the J end by 3 bases, with 6 bases between. Germline values: CDR1 SGHAT, CDR2 FQNNGV. This CDR3 reads CASSLDFVGNTIYF. DNA for the CDR3: TGTGCCAGCAGCTTAGACTTTGTTGGAAACACCATATATTTT.

This sequence joins TRBV15 and TRBJ2-4, with 13 bases aligning to TRBD2. With 3 bases clipped from V and 6 bases from J, the junction kept 8 bases outside the gene matches. CDR1 LNHNV and CDR2 YYDKDF come from the germline V gene (reference sequence). The CDR3 is 17 residues long. The CDR3 DNA follows: TGTGCCACCAGCAGTCCCTGGACTAGCGGGGGCCTAAACATTCAGTACTTC. This translates into CATSSPWTSGGLNIQYF. The entire variable domain, with the rest obtained from reference TRBV15 and TRBJ2-4, is as follows: DAMVIQNPRYQVTQFGKPVTLSCSQTLNHNVMYWYQQKSSQAPKLLFHYYDKDFNNEADTPDNFQSRRPNTSFCFLDIRSPGLGDTAMYLCATSSPWTSGGLNIQYFGAGTRLSVL.